The T cell receptor beta chain described here comes from a study of cytomegalovirus exposure and HLA in healthy donors (dated by TCRdb to the late 2010s). For the wider study: An earlier analysis of roughly 500 of the donors reported 250 to 350 Gb of sequence data and more than 90 million unique TCR beta sequences from about 179 million T cells. Of the roughly 400 genotyped donors, roughly 76% were placed in the genetic ancestry cluster associated with self-reported Caucasian donors. Because of strong linkage in the cohort, roughly five DR-DQ haplotypes were treated as single units for association and clustering. A separate validation cohort of roughly 130 different subjects was used in addition to the roughly 670-subject first cohort. Typing coverage differed by locus: A, B, C, DRB1 and DQB1 were typed in roughly 620-640 donors, DQA1 in 500 to 550, DPA1 in some 600, and DPB1 in around 440. Roughly 300 gigabases of sequencing data and tens of millions of unique TCR sequences made up an early release that covered approximately 700 HLA-typed donors. In a later genetic analysis, genome-wide SNP genotypes for about three fifths of the roughly 670 donors were used, and that subset was treated as a discovery cohort. HLA typing included class I and class II loci at four-digit resolution. The T cell repertoires of around 730 subjects were profiled by immunosequencing and related to cytomegalovirus serostatus. High-throughput TCR immunosequencing, statistical association of individual TCRs with disease status, and machine learning were combined to predict cytomegalovirus infection status. Among 398 genotyped donors of the cohort, an average of approximately 200,000 unique TCR beta nucleotide sequences was sequenced per donor, of which approximately 19% were non-productive. A later analysis re-analyzed previously published TCR beta repertoires from roughly 630 donors and added high-resolution HLA genotyping to study TCR occurrence patterns. Every repertoire in the discovery cohort had been generated on one and the same sequencing platform. The study aimed to test whether cataloging public T cell receptors could reveal signatures of past pathogen exposure. Donor age, sex, ethnicity and CMV serostatus were compiled alongside the repertoire data. In an earlier analysis of about 590 of the donors, high-throughput TCR beta sequencing was used to judge whether each TCR beta V gene segment behaved as functional or pseudogenic. In the later analysis, no new phenotypic data were used to find candidate immune exposures; instead, reliance was placed on TCR beta sequences and their occurrence across donors. Study-wide conclusions, independent of this receptor: Three of the identified cytomegalovirus-associated TCR beta chains were confirmed in vitro to be specific for cytomegalovirus antigens. A later analysis found that most CMV-associated TCR beta chains appeared HLA-restricted, with HLA associations seemingly driven largely by CMV exposure. Immune exposure information for the cohort was limited to CMV serostatus. In a later analysis, several top co-occurrence clusters were reported to appear linked to parvovirus B19, influenza, CMV and Epstein-Barr virus. Across donors, most TCR sequences were observed very rarely, whereas some public TCRs were present in many individuals. In a later analysis, the rate of TCR association differed among HLA loci, with DRB1 alleles having the most associated TCRs and HLA-C alleles having the fewest. The authors suggested that the approach could potentially be extended to other disease states and immunological phenotypes. In a later analysis, more than 15,000 TCR beta sequences were associated with specific HLA alleles at a false discovery rate of 0.05. The 87-base-pair reads could not distinguish some IMGT-functional V segments, including TRBV6-2 and TRBV6-3, so those segments were excluded. In a later analysis, HLA-associated TCR beta chains showed more clonal expansion and lower generation probabilities than non-associated chains that were equally common. Because some donors lacked HLA typing at each locus, the association tests relied only on the typed subset. Over 15 rarely observed V segments, including chromosome 9 orphons, were excluded from the earlier analysis of 550 to 700 of the donors because counts were too low. Compared with the 666-donor mean, donors in an Asian-associated ancestry cluster had fewer N-insertions in productive TCRs, according to a later genetic analysis. Strong co-occurrence of HLA alleles, especially DR and DQ, made assigning TCR associations to individual alleles difficult. A further reported finding was that TCR beta sequences accurately predicted the HLA-A and HLA-B alleles for most subjects in the first cohort. In an earlier analysis of roughly 560 of the donors, most TCR beta V segments were observed in productive rearrangements about 87% or about 30% of the time, broadly matching IMGT annotations. Only TCR beta chains were sequenced in this cohort, and the absence of alpha or paired-chain data limited detectable features. The sequencing pipeline was judged likely to have produced a cluster of highly shared sequence variants as a technical artifact. In both the original and validation cohorts, the classifier was reported to diagnose cytomegalovirus status with high specificity and sensitivity. An association between a missense DCLRE1C variant and V-gene and J-gene trimming of TCR beta chains was found in a later genetic analysis and replicated in an independent cohort. In the study, 164 TCR beta chains were listed as associated with cytomegalovirus. Correlated functional status among segregating V segments might be attributable to linkage disequilibrium, but an unknown experimental factor could not be ruled out. The presence/absence analyses assumed that sequencing depth was roughly uniform across donors, and that assumption may not be true.

Libraries were prepared through the immunoSEQ multiplex PCR assay. For the multiplex PCR, a mixture combining 60 forward primers for TCR Vbeta segments and 13 reverse primers for TCR Jbeta segments was used. The CDR3 region of rearranged TCR beta genes was amplified from genomic DNA with a multiplex PCR assay. The Illumina HiSeq System was used to sequence the amplified TCR beta libraries as 87-base-pair reads. The authors' pipeline ran thus. A later analysis counted approximately 76 million unique TCR beta chains across the approximately 700 repertoires, and some 11 million of these chains were shared by at least two donors. Raw reads were error-corrected and collapsed into unique sequences by a nearest-neighbor algorithm in which closely related sequences were merged to remove PCR and sequencing errors. To assign V, D and J gene segments, CDR3 sequences were aligned to IMGT reference sequences. For a sequence to be retained, a match of at least six nucleotides was required to both a V gene segment and a J gene segment. Rearrangements were classified as productive when the CDR3 lacked stop codons and remained in frame with V and J, and all other rearrangements were classified as non-productive. Following IMGT convention, CDR3 was defined as the stretch from the second conserved V-encoded cysteine to the conserved J-encoded phenylalanine. In an earlier analysis of approximately 500 of the donors, sequences lacking an unambiguous match to a single V gene segment were excluded. An earlier analysis of a few hundred of the donors called V segments functional above 56.7% productive rearrangements and segregating when the between-donor standard deviation exceeded 5%. A statistical classification framework was built to diagnose cytomegalovirus status from the catalog of TCR beta chain sequences. A later analysis assigned V and J genes by comparing TCR nucleotide sequences with IMGT/GENE-DB human TR gene sequences. The TCRdist pipeline was used in a later analysis to assign CDR3 sequences and most-parsimonious VDJ recombination scenarios. In a later analysis, each TCR beta chain was defined by its CDR3 amino acid sequence together with its V-gene family, and reads lacking a unique V-gene family were excluded. To address suspected cross-contamination and a sequencing artifact, a later analysis removed some 620 highly shared, low-generation-probability nucleotide sequences. In a later analysis, a clonal expansion index was calculated for each public chain from normalized within-repertoire ranks of inferred template counts. In a later analysis, generation probabilities were computed with a VDJ recombination model fitted to out-of-frame rearrangements, and the resulting probabilities were checked against IGoR. In a later analysis, hypergeometric tests were used to score TCR-TCR, TCR-HLA and TCR-CMV co-occurrence, with a repertoire-size bias correction applied to TCR pairs. In a later analysis, false discovery rates were estimated by permuting HLA or CMV assignments 20 times. In a later analysis, co-occurring TCRs were grouped using DBSCAN, and TCRdist sequence similarity was added for clustering within HLA-allele-positive subsets. Repertoires with fewer than 30,000 or more than 120,000 public chains were left out of co-occurrence clustering, as were a few repertoires with anomalous nucleotide sharing. TCRdb retrieved this table from immuneACCESS and kept in-frame rearrangements only. Not all clones are present; in checked studies, unresolved V genes account for under half, and no reason is known for the remainder. D and trimming come from the DNA, and the V and J calls and clone size come from that table. The sample data list 150,000 or so clones, and roughly three quarters of these were observed just once. The ten largest make up roughly 7.1% of the sample.

Trimming costs V 7 bases and J 5 bases, and their ends lie 8 bases apart. According to the germline V gene, CDR1 reads SQVTM and CDR2 reads ANQGSEA. Spanning cysteine to phenylalanine, the CDR3 consists of 10 amino acids. The only DNA kept is the CDR3, 30 bases in frame from the first base. Regarding this clone: The clone's antigen remains unknown. Base qualities are not recorded, but no much larger clone differs from it by a single base.

In total, just over 650 healthy bone marrow donors made up the cohort. Cohort members were all nominally healthy when sampled, although unrecorded immune exposures were likely present. The donor tested CMV seropositive and was one of the 289 seropositive cohort members. Every donor gave a peripheral blood sample, and the peripheral blood mononuclear cells from that sample were used for TCR beta sequencing. Genomic DNA was extracted from the blood cell samples with the Qiagen DNeasy Blood Extraction Kit. The chain joins TRBV29-1 to TRBJ1-1; the D gene is unclear. Sequenced input: PBMCs. This sequence originates from a man aged 30 to 45 in good health and CMV-seropositive. The CDR3 region reads CSALPTEAFF. The DNA sequence reads TGCAGCGCCCTCCCGACTGAAGCTTTCTTT.